The TCR beta chain described here comes from a study of shared clonotypes between healthy human individuals. About the study: Plates per donor: three CD4 naive, three CD4 memory, two CD8 naive, one CD8 memory.

Each subset's genomic DNA was split evenly across several immunoSEQ plates. Profiling relied on immunoSEQ multiplex PCR, and the TCRdb table lists in-frame clones only, not all of them. The data contain over 2,000,000 clones, 80% to 95% of them singletons. V was trimmed by 4 bases and J by 8 bases, leaving 13 bases between them. Germline values: CDR1 SGDLS, CDR2 YYNGEE. This CDR3 has 13 amino acids. Naive CD8 cells comprised CD45RO-negative, CCR7-positively selected cells, excluding terminally differentiated effector memory CD45RA+ cells. Sequenced: naive CD8+ T cells from PBMCs. The chain recombines TRBV9 with TRBJ2-1; TRBD2 might be the D (5 bases). The sequence came from a man aged 18 to 35 in good health. Some clones in this sample may be carry-over from other donors' samples. The chain's CDR3 is CASSQLGIDEQFF. The CDR3 region has the DNA TGTGCCAGCAGCCAACTAGGGATCGATGAGCAGTTCTTC.